The T cell receptor beta chain under discussion was sequenced for a study of blood T cell repertoires in COVID-19. Profiling relied on immunoSEQ multiplex PCR, and the TCRdb table lists in-frame clones only, not all of them. Of around 310,000 clones in the sample, about 93% were seen once. In its sample, this clone was seen once. The length of the CDR3 is 14 residues. The germline gives CDR1 SGHDT, CDR2 YYEEEE. The V end lost 4 bases, the J end lost 7 bases, and 15 bases lay between the germline ends. The sample comprised peripheral blood. The chain employs TRBV5-6 and TRBJ2-1; no reliable D call. The sequence came from a woman in her 30s with COVID-19, enrolled during active disease. CDR3 DNA: TGTGCCAGCAGCCCGACCCGGGTTTCGAATGAGCAGTTCTTC. It is translated as CASSPTRVSNEQFF. The full variable domain, with the rest looked up from reference TRBV5-6 and TRBJ2-1, is DAGVTQSPTHLIKTRGQQVTLRCSPKSGHDTVSWYQQALGQGPQFIFQYYEEEERQRGNFPDRFSGHQFPNYSSELNVNALLLGDSALYLCASSPTRVSNEQFFGPGTRLTVL.